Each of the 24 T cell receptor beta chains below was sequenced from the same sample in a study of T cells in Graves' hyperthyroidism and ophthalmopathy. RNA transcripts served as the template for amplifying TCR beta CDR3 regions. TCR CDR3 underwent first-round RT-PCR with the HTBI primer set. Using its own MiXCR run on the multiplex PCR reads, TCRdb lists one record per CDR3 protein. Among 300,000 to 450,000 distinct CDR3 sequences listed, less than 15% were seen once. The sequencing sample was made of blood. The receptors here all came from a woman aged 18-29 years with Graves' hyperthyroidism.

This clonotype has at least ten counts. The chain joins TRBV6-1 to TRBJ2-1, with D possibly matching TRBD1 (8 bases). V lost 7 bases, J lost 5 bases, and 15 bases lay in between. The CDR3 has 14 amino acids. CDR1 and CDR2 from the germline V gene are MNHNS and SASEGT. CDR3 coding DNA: TGTGCCAGCACCCTACAGGGGGGGAACAATGAGCAGTTCTTC. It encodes CASTLQGGNNEQFF.

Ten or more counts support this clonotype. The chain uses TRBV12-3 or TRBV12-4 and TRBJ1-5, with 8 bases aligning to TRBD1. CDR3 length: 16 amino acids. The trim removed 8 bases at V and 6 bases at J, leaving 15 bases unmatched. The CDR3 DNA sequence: TGTGCCAGCGTTCCGGGGGGGACAGGCTCAATTCAGCCCCAGCATTTT. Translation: CASVPGGTGSIQPQHF.

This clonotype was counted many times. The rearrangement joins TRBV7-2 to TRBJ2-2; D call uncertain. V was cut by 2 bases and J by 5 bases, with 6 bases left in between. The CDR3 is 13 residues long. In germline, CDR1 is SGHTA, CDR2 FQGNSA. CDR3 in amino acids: CASSLFGTGELFF. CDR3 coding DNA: TGTGCCAGCAGCTTATTCGGAACCGGGGAGCTGTTTTTT.

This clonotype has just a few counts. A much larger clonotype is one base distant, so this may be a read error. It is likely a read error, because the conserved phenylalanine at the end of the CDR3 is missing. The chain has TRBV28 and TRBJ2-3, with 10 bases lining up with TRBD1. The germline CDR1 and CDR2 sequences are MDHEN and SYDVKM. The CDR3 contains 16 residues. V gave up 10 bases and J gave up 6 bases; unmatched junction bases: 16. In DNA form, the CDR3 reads TGTGCCATCAGCCGCACCGGGACAGGGGTCCAGGATACGCAGTATTCT. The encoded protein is CAISRTGTGVQDTQYS.

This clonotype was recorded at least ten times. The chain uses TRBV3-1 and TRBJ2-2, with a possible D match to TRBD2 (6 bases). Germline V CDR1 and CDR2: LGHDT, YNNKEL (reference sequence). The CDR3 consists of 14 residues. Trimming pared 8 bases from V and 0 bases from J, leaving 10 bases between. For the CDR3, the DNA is TGTGCCAGCTTAGGGACTGCGAACACCGGGGAGCTGTTTTTT. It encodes CASLGTANTGELFF.

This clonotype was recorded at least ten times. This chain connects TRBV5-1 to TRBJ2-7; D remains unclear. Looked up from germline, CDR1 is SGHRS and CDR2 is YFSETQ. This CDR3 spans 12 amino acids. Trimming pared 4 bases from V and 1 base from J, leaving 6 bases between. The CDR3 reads CASSPESYEQYF. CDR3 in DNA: TGCGCCAGCAGCCCGGAATCCTACGAGCAGTACTTC.

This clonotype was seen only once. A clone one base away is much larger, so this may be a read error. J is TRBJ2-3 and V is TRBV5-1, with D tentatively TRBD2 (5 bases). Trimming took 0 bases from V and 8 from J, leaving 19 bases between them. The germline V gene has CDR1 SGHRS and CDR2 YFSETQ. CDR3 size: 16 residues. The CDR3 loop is CASSLATRGHAGTQYF. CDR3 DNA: TGCGCCAGCAGCTTGGCCACCCGCGGGCACGCAGGTACGCAGTATTTT.

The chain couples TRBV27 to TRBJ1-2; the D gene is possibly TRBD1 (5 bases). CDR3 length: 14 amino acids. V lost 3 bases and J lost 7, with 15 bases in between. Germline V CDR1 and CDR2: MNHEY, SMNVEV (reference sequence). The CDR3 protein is CASSFRVRSGGYTF. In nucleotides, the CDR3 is TGTGCCAGCAGTTTCAGGGTCAGATCTGGTGGCTACACCTTC.

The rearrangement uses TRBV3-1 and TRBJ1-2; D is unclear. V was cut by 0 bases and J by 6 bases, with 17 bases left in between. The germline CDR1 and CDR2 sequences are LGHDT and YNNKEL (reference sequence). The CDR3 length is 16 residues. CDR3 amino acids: CASSQDWRAALNGYTF. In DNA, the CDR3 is TGTGCCAGCAGCCAAGATTGGAGGGCCGCTCTGAATGGCTACACCTTC.

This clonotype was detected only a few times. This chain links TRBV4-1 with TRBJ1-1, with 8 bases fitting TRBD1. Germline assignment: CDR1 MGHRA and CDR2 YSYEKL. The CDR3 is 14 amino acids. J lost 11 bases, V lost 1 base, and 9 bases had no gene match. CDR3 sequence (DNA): TGCGCCAGCAGCCAAGTGGGGGACAGGTTGTGGGCTTTCTTT. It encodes CASSQVGDRLWAFF.

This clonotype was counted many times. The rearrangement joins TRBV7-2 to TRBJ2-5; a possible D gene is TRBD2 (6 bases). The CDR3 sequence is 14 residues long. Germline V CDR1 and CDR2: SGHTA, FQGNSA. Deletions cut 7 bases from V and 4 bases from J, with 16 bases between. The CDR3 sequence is CASTKLQGLETQYF. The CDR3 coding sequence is TGTGCCAGCACCAAACTCCAGGGACTAGAGACCCAGTACTTC.

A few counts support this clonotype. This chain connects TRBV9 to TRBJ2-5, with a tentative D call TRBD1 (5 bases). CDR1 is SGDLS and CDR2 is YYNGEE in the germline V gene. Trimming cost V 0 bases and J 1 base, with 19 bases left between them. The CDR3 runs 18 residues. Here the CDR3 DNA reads TGTGCCAGCAGCGTAGGGGGAAGGGGTGCTTCCAGCCAAGAGACCCAGTACTTC. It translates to CASSVGGRGASSQETQYF. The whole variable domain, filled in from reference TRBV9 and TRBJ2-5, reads DSGVTQTPKHLITATGQRVTLRCSPRSGDLSVYWYQQSLDQGLQFLIQYYNGEERAKGNILERFSAQQFPDLHSELNLSSLELGDSALYFCASSVGGRGASSQETQYFGPGTRLLVL.

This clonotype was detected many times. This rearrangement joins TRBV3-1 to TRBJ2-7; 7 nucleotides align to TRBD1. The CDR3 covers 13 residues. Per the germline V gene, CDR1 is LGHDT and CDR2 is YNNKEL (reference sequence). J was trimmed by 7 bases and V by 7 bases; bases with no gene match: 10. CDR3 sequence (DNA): TGTGCCAGCACCCGGGACAGCCTGGGTGAGCAGTACTTC. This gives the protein CASTRDSLGEQYF.

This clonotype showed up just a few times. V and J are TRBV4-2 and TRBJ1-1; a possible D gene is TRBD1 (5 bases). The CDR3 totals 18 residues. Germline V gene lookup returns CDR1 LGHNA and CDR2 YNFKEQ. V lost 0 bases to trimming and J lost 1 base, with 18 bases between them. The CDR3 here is CASSQELIWGRGNTEAFF. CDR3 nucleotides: TGTGCCAGCAGCCAAGAATTAATTTGGGGACGTGGGAACACTGAAGCTTTCTTT.

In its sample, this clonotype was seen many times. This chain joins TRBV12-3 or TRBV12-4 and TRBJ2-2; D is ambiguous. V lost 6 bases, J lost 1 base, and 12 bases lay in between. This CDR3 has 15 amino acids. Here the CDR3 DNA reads TGTGCCAGCAGAGTGGGCCTTGAGAACACCGGGGAGCTGTTTTTT. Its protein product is CASRVGLENTGELFF.

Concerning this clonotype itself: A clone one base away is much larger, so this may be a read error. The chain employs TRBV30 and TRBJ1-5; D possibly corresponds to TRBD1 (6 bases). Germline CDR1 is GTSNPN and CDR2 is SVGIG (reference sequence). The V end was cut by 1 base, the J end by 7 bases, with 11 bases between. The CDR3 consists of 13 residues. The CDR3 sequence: CAWSAGAVQPQHF. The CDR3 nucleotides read TGTGCCTGGAGTGCAGGGGCAGTACAGCCCCAGCATTTT.

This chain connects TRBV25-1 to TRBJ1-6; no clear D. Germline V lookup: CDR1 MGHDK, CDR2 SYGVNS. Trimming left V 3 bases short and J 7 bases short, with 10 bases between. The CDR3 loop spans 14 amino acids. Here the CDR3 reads CASSEASTNSPLHF. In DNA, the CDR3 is TGTGCCAGCAGTGAGGCCAGCACCAATTCACCCCTCCACTTT.

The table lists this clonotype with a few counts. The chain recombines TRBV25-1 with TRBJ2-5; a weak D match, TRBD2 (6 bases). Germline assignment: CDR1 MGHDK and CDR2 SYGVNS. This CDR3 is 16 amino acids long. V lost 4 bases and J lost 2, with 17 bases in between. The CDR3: CASSAAGTGRQETQYF. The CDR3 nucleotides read TGTGCCAGCAGTGCGGCCGGGACTGGCAGACAAGAGACCCAGTACTTC.

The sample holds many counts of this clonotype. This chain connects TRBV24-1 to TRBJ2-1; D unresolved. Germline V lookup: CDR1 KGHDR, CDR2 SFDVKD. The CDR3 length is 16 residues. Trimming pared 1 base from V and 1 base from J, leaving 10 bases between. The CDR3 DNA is TGTGCCACCAGTGATTTATACGGAAATTCCTACAATGAGCAGTTCTTC. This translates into CATSDLYGNSYNEQFF.

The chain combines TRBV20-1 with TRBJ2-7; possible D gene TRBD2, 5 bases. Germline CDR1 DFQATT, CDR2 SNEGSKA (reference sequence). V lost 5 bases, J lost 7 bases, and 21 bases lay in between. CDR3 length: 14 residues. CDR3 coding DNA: TGCAGTGCTGTCGTGGGAGACTCGCTGGGGGAGCAGTACTTC. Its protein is CSAVVGDSLGEQYF.

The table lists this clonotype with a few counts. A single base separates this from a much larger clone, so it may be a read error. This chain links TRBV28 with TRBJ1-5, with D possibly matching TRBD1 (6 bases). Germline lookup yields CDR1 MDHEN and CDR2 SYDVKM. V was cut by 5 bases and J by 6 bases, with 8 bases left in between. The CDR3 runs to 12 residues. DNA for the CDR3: TGTGCCAGCAGTCCAGGGGTTCAGCCCCAGCATTTT. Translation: CASSPGVQPQHF. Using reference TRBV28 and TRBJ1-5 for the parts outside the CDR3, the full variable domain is DVKVTQSSRYLVKRTGEKVFLECVQDMDHENMFWYRQDPGLGLRLIYFSYDVKMKEKGDIPEGYSVSREKKERFSLILESASTNQTSMYLCASSPGVQPQHFGDGTRLSIL.

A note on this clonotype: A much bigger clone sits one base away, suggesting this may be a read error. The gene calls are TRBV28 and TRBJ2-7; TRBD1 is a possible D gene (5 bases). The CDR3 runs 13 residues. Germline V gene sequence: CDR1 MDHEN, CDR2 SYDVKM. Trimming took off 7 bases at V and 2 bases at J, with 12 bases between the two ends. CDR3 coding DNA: TGTGCCAGCAACCCAGGGCTCCCCTACGAGCAGTACTTC. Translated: CASNPGLPYEQYF. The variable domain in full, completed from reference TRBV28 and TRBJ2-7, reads DVKVTQSSRYLVKRTGEKVFLECVQDMDHENMFWYRQDPGLGLRLIYFSYDVKMKEKGDIPEGYSVSREKKERFSLILESASTNQTSMYLCASNPGLPYEQYFGPGTRLTVT.

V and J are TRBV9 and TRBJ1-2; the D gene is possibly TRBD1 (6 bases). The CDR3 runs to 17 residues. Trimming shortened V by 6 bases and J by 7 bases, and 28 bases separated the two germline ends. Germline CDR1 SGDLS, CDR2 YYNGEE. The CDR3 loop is CASTPRSGALIEGGYTF. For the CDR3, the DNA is TGTGCCAGCACCCCGCGGTCGGGGGCCTTGATTGAGGGTGGCTACACCTTC.

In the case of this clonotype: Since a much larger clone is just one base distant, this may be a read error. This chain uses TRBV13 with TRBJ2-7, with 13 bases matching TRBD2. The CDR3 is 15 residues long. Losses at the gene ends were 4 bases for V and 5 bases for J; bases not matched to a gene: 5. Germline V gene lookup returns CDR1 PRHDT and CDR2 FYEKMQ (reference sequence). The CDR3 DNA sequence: TGTGCCAGCAGCTCCACTAGCGGGAGGGTTAACGAGCAGTACTTC. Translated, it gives CASSSTSGRVNEQYF.